This T cell receptor beta chain was captured in a study of long-term antiretroviral therapy in people with HIV. Findings and limits, study-wide: With ART, diversity went up but was still lower than in transplant donor controls. ART adherence, viral resistance and therapy changes went unrecorded.

At survey level, the immunoSEQ assay was run in its v3.0 version. Using immunoSEQ multiplex PCR, the repertoire was profiled, and TCRdb retains in-frame clones only, with some absent. The sample holds about 37,000 clones, roughly four fifths seen once. As regards this clone: Its matching antigen is unknown.

V gave up 3 bases and J gave up 14 bases, with 25 bases separating them. Germline V gives CDR1 SGHVS, CDR2 FQNEAQ. The CDR3 is 15 amino acids. The chain uses TRBV7-8 and TRBJ1-1, with D perhaps matching TRBD1 (5 bases). This clonotype originated in a young man with HIV. Sequences were derived from unsorted PBMCs, sampled 1 year after starting antiretroviral therapy. For the CDR3, the DNA is TGTGCCAGCAGCTTTTCGGAGGGGAGGGTGTACGATGGATTCTTT. Translation: CASSFSEGRVYDGFF.